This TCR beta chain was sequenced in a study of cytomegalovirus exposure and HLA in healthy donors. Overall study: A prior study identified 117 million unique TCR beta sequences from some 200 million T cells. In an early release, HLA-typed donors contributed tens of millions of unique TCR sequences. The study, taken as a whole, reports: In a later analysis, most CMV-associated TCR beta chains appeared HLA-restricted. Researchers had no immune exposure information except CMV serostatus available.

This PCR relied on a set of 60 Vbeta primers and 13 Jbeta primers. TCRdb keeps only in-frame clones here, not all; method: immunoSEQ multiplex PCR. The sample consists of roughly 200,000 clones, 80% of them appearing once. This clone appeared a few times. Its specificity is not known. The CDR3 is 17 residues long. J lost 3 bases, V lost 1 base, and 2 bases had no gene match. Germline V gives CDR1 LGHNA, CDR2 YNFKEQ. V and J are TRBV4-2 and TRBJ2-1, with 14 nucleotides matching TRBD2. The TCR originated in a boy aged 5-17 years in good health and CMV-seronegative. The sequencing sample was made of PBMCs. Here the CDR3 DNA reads TGTGCCAGCAGCCAAGGAGGACTAGCGGGGGGCTACAATGAGCAGTTCTTC. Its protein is CASSQGGLAGGYNEQFF.